These T cell receptor beta chains were read from a single sample in a study of shared clonotypes between healthy human individuals. Method: immunoSEQ multiplex PCR; TCRdb's copy keeps in-frame clones and lacks some. The sample consists of around 2.3 million clones, approximately 94% of them appearing once. The sequenced material came from naive CD4+ T cells sorted from blood. The origin of the receptors is a man aged 18 to 30 in good health. The CDR3 runs from the conserved cysteine through the conserved F or W. The order of the fields is J gene, V gene, clone size, CDR3 length, CDR3 protein. Expanded clones are given a class, and other clones once, few, many or no size at all.

TRBJ1-1	TRBV2	.	15	CASSEAPRVNTEAFF
TRBJ2-3	TRBV2	.	15	CASSDSGTLTDTQYF
TRBJ2-7	TRBV6-5	.	15	CASSYSTSNPGEQYF
TRBJ2-2	TRBV27	once	15	CASSTVGAGTGELFF
TRBJ1-5	TRBV19	.	14	CASSMGWTNQPQHF
TRBJ2-7	TRBV7-2	.	16	CASSPMGQGARGEQYF
TRBJ2-7	TRBV4-1	.	15	CASSPPGLRGHEQYF
TRBJ1-5	TRBV6-5	.	14	CASSSDDVDQPQHF
TRBJ2-1	TRBV11-2	.	12	CASSLSYNEQFF
TRBJ2-2	TRBV7-8	.	13	CASSSDYTGELFF
TRBJ2-1	TRBV7-9	few	14	CASSLTRAQNEQFF
TRBJ2-1	TRBV20-1	.	11	CSASGGDEQFF
TRBJ2-3	TRBV10-3	.	16	CAISLLAGGSTDTQYF
TRBJ2-1	TRBV18	once	12	CASSPQTDEQFF
TRBJ1-3	TRBV4-1	.	14	CASSPMGPRNTIYF
TRBJ2-6	TRBV5-1	.	17	CASSLVGQPSGANVLTF
TRBJ2-2	TRBV30	.	15	CAWATRVVRTGELFF
TRBJ2-3	TRBV2	.	18	CASSEGLAGGPSTDTQYF
TRBJ1-6	TRBV11-2	.	12	CASSLGNSPLHF
TRBJ1-2	TRBV4-1	once	14	CASSPTWIDYGYTF
TRBJ2-2	TRBV30	.	15	CAWSVRRVWTGELFF
TRBJ1-1	TRBV10-3	few	12	CAISEDRAEAFF
TRBJ2-7	TRBV7-2	.	18	CASSLEGQSPRGLYEQYF
TRBJ1-1	TRBV7-2	.	14	CASSLQGLNTEAFF
TRBJ1-2	TRBV7-2	.	15	CASSPRALANYGYTF
TRBJ2-2	TRBV6-5	.	12	CASRGTVGELFF
TRBJ1-3	TRBV15	.	17	CATSRDGAVASGNTIYF
TRBJ1-2	TRBV6-1	.	13	CASSDAGFTGYTF
TRBJ2-7	TRBV5-8	once	18	CASSLEGPDRPSSYEQYF
TRBJ2-7	TRBV28	.	13	CASSLSLTYEQYF
TRBJ2-7	TRBV27	once	13	CASSSAESYEQYF
TRBJ2-1	TRBV1	once	18	CTSSQDPGLAGRNNEQFF
TRBJ2-3	TRBV2	.	14	CASRLMDKTDTQYF
TRBJ1-4	TRBV30	once	14	CAWSAGRGGEKLFF
TRBJ1-6	TRBV2	.	13	CASTGLGNSPLHF
TRBJ2-7	TRBV6-1	once	15	CASTRGWDTSYEQYF
TRBJ1-4	TRBV5-1	.	14	CASSRDSWDEKLFF
TRBJ2-1	TRBV6-5	.	15	CASSLTSGPYNEQFF
TRBJ2-7	TRBV6-5	.	13	CASARQGTYEQYF
TRBJ1-4	TRBV6-5	once	14	CASRGDTRREKLFF
TRBJ2-2	TRBV2	.	13	CASSLEVTGELFF
TRBJ2-3	TRBV6-5	.	15	CASRGLRPDRDTQYF
TRBJ2-5	TRBV6-6	.	14	CASRPTSGVETQYF
TRBJ2-5	TRBV11-3	.	14	CASSLGAHQETQYF
TRBJ2-1	TRBV6-5	.	11	CASSRGNEQFF
TRBJ1-1	TRBV4-1	.	19	CASSQDNALGRVMNTEAFF